This T cell receptor (beta chain) was observed in a study of T cells in narcolepsy. General observations from the study: Comparing one patient's CSF and blood CD4+ clonotypes highlighted HCRT- and TRIB2-specific autoreactive clonotypes. Blood of same and different patients, but not healthy controls, reportedly held recurring autoreactive clonotypes.

As for this clone: Its antigen is undetermined.

Per the germline V gene, CDR1 is SGHRS and CDR2 is YFSETQ. This CDR3 is 13 amino acids long. The ends were cut back, 4 bases at V and 1 base at J, with 8 bases in the middle. Profiling relied on immunoSEQ multiplex PCR, and the TCRdb table lists in-frame clones only, not all of them. The sample yields over 30,000 clones, more than 80% seen once. Sequencing used CD45RA- memory CD4+ T cells from PBMCs. This chain uses TRBV5-1 with TRBJ1-1; D is unresolved. This clonotype originated in a human donor with narcolepsy. The CDR3 region has the DNA TGCGCCAGCAGCCTGAATTCGAACACTGAAGCTTTCTTT. Residues: CASSLNSNTEAFF.